This T cell receptor beta chain was obtained from a study of T cells after posttransplantation cyclophosphamide. Findings and caveats of the study: Recipient CMV seropositivity and CMV reactivation strongly tracked TRB clonality. Blood and skin or GI T cell repertoires showed limited TRB overlap.

V lost 1 base and J 2 bases, leaving 12 bases between the germline ends. In germline, CDR1 is SGHTA, CDR2 FQGNSA. The CDR3 is made up of 16 amino acids. This clone has ten or more counts. The antigen is unknown. Sequencing used immunoSEQ multiplex PCR; TCRdb keeps in-frame clones, though not all of them. In total the sample includes tens of thousands of clones, none of them seen once. The chain is built from TRBV7-2 and TRBJ1-3; no clear D. The source of this sequence is a man aged 45-65 years in good health, CMV-negative, and a related stem cell transplant donor. The source material was PBMCs. In nucleotides, the CDR3 is TGTGCCAGCAGCTTAGGTCAACCCGAGACTGGAAACACCATATATTTT. Residues: CASSLGQPETGNTIYF.